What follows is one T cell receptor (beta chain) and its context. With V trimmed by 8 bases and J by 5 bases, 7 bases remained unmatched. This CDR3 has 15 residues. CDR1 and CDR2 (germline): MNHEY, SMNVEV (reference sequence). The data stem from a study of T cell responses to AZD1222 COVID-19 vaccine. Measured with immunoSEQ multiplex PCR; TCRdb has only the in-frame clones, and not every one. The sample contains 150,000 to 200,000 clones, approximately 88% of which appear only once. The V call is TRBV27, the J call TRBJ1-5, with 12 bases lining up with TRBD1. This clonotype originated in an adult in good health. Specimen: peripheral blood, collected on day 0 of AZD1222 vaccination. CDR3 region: CASASGTGGHQPQHF. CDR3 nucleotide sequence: TGTGCCAGCGCCTCCGGGACAGGGGGCCATCAGCCCCAGCATTTT.